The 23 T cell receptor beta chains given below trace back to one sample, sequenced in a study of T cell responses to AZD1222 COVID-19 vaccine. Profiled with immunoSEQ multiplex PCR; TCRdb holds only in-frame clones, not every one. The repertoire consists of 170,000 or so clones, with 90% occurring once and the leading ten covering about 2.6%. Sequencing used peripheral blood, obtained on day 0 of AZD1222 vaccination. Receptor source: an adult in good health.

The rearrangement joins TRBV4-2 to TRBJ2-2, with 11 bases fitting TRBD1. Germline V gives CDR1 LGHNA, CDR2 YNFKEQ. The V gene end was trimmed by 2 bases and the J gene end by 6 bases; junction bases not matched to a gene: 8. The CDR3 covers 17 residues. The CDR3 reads CASSQPGQGALSGELFF. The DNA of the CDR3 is TGTGCCAGCAGCCAACCCGGACAGGGGGCTTTGTCCGGGGAGCTGTTTTTT.

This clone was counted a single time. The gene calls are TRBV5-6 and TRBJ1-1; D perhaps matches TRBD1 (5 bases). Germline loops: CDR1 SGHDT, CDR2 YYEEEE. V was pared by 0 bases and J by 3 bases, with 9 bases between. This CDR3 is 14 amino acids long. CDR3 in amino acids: CASSLDGAYTEAFF. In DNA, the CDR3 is TGTGCCAGCAGCTTGGACGGGGCATACACTGAAGCTTTCTTT.

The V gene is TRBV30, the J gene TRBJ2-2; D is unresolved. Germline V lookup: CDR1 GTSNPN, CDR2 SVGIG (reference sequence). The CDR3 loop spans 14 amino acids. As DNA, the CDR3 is TGTCTTAGCTCCCGGCTGGGCAGCACCGGGGAGCTGTTTTTT. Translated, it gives CLSSRLGSTGELFF.

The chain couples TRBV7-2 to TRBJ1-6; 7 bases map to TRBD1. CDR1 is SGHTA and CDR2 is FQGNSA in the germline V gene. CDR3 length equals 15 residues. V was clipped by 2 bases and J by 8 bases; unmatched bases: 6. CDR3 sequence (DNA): TGTGCCAGCAGCTTAATCGCAGGGGGTGATTCACCCCTCCACTTT. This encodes CASSLIAGGDSPLHF. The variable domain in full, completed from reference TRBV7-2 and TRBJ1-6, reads GAGVSQSPSNKVTEKGKDVELRCDPISGHTALYWYRQSLGQGLEFLIYFQGNSAPDKSGLPSDRFSAERTGGSVSTLTIQRTQQEDSAVYLCASSLIAGGDSPLHFGNGTRLTVT.

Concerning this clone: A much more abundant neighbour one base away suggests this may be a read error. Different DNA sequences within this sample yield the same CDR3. CDR3 sequence reads: CASSDSTSGGADTQYF. The CDR3 region has the DNA TGTGCCAGCAGTGACTCGACTAGCGGGGGGGCCGATACGCAGTATTTT. The chain has TRBV6-4 and TRBJ2-3, with TRBD2 matching over 14 bases. The CDR3 consists of 16 residues. Per germline, CDR1 MRHNA and CDR2 SNTAGT. V was clipped by 0 bases and J by 6 bases; unmatched bases: 2.

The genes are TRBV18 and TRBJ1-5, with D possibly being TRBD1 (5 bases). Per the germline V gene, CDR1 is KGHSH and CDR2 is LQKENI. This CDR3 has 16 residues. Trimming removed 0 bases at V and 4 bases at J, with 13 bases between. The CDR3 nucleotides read TGTGCCAGCTCACCACCTTCTGGGGGAGGGAATCAGCCCCAGCATTTT. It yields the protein CASSPPSGGGNQPQHF.

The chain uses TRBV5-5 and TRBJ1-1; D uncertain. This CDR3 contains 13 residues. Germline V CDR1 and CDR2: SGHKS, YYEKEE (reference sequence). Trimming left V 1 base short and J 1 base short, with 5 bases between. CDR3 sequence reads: CASSLFGNTEAFF. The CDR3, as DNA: TGTGCCAGCAGCTTGTTCGGGAACACTGAAGCTTTCTTT.

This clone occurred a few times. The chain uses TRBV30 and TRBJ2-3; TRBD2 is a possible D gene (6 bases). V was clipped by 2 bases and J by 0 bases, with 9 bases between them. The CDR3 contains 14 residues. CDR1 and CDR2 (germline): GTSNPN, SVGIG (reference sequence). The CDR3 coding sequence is TGTGCCTGGAGTTCCAGCGGGAGCACAGATACGCAGTATTTT. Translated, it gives CAWSSSGSTDTQYF.

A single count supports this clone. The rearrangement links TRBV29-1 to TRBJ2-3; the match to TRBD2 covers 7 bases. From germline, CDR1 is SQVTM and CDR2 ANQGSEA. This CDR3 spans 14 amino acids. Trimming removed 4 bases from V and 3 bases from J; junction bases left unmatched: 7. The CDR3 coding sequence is TGCAGCGTTGTTGGCGGGGGTACTACAGATACGCAGTATTTT. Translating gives CSVVGGGTTDTQYF.

The CDR3 spells CASSQGTRTNEKLFF. The CDR3 DNA follows: TGTGCCAGTAGTCAGGGGACAAGGACTAATGAAAAACTGTTTTTT. The J gene is TRBJ1-4, the V gene TRBV19, with a tentative D call TRBD1 (6 bases). The CDR3 extends over 15 amino acids. V was shortened by 5 bases and J by 2 bases, with 12 bases between the two germline ends. Germline V gene sequence: CDR1 LNHDA, CDR2 SQIVND (reference sequence).

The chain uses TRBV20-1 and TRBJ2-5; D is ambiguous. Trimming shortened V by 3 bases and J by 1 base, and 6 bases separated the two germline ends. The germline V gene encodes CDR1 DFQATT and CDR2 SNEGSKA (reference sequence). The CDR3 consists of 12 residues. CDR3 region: CSASSPQETQYF. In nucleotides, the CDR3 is TGCAGTGCTAGTTCACCCCAAGAGACCCAGTACTTC.

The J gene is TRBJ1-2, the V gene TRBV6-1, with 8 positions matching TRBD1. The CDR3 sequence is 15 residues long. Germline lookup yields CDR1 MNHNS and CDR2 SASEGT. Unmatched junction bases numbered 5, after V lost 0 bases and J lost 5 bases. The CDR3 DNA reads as TGTGCCAGCAGTGAAGCCGCGAGGACAGGGTATGGCTACACCTTC. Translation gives CASSEAARTGYGYTF.

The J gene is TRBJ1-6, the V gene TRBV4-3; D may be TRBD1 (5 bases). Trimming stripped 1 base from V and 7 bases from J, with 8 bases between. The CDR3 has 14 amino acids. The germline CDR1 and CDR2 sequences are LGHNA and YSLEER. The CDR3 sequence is CASSQGGWNSPLHF. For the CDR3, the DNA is TGCGCCAGCAGCCAAGGGGGCTGGAATTCACCCCTCCACTTT.

The DNA of the CDR3 is TGTGCCAGCAGCGTAGCGGACAGGGCTGGGGCCAACGTCCTGACTTTC. Its translation is CASSVADRAGANVLTF. The rearrangement uses TRBV9 and TRBJ2-6; TRBD1 aligns across 8 bases. The CDR3 totals 16 residues. Unmatched junction bases numbered 1, after V lost 0 bases and J lost 2 bases. The germline V gene has CDR1 SGDLS and CDR2 YYNGEE.

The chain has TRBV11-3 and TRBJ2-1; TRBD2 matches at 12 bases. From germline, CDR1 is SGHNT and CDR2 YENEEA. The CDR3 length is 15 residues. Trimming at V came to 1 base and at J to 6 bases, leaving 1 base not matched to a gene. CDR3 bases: TGTGCCAGCAGCTTAGGACTAGCGGGGGCCAATGAGCAGTTCTTC. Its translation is CASSLGLAGANEQFF.

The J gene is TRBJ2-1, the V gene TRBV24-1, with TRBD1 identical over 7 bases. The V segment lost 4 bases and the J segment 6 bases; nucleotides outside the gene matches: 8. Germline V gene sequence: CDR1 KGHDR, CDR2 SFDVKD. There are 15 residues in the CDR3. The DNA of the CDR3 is TGTGCCACCAGTGAGGCCAACTCAGGGGGCAATGAGCAGTTCTTC. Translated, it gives CATSEANSGGNEQFF.

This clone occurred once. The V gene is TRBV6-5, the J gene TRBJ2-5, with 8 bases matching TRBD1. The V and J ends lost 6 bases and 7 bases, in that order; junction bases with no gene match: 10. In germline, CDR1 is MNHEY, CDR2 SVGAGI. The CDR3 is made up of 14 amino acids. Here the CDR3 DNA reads TGTGCCAGCAGCGAGGGACAGGCGCGGGGGACCCAGTACTTC. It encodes CASSEGQARGTQYF.

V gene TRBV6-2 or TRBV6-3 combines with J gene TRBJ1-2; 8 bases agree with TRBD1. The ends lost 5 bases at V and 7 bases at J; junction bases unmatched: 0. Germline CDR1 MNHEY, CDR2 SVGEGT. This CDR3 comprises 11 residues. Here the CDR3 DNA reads TGTGCCAGCAGTGACAGGGGTGGCTACACCTTC. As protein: CASSDRGGYTF.

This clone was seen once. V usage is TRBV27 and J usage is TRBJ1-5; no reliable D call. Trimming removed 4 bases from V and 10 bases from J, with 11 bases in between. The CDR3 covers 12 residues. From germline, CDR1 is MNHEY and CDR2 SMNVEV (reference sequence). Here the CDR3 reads CASSSSVGPQHF. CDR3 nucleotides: TGTGCCAGCAGTTCCTCGGTGGGCCCCCAGCATTTT.

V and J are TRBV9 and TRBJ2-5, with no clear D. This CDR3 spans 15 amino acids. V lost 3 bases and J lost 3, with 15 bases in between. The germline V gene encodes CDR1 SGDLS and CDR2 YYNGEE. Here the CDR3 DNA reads TGTGCCAGCAGCGCGACCCCGTACGCCAAAGAGACCCAGTACTTC. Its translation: CASSATPYAKETQYF.

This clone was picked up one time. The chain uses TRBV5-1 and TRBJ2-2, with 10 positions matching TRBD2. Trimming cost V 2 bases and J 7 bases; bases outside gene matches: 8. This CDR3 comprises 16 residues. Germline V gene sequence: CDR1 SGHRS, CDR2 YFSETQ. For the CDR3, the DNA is TGCGCCAGCAGCTTCTTCGGGACTAGCGATAACGGGGAGCTGTTTTTT. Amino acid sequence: CASSFFGTSDNGELFF.

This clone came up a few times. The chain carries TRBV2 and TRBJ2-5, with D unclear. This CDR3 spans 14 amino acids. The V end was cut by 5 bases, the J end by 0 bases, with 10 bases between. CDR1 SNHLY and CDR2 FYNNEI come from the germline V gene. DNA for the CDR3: TGTGCCAGCAGTCCAACAGAGTACCAAGAGACCCAGTACTTC. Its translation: CASSPTEYQETQYF.

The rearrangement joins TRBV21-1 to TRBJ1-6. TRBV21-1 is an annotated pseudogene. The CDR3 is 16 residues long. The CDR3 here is CASSKDEELKDSPLHF. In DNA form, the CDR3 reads TGTGCCAGCAGCAAAGATGAGGAGTTAAAAGATTCACCCCTCCACTTT.